The 9 T cell receptor beta chains below come from one sample, sequenced in a study of shared clonotypes between healthy human individuals. This table comes from immunoSEQ multiplex PCR, and its TCRdb copy is limited to in-frame clones, with some not included. The data hold millions of clones, with approximately 95% observed a single time. Sequencing was done on a sample of naive CD4+ T cells sorted from blood. As for subset: CD45RA+ positively selected. The receptors were sampled from a man younger than 35 in good health.

This clone was counted once. The rearrangement joins TRBV6-6 to TRBJ2-7; weak D call: TRBD2 (7 bases). V lost 5 bases to trimming and J lost 2 bases, with 16 bases between them. This CDR3 contains 15 residues. Germline-derived CDR1 and CDR2 are MNHNY and SVGAGI (reference sequence). CDR3 in amino acids: CASSQGRVATYEQYF. The DNA for the CDR3 is TGTGCCAGCAGTCAGGGGAGGGTTGCCACCTACGAGCAGTACTTC.

V is TRBV5-1 and J is TRBJ2-7; no clear D. Per germline, CDR1 SGHRS and CDR2 YFSETQ. V was pared by 2 bases and J by 3 bases, with 9 bases between. There are 13 residues in the CDR3. CDR3: CASSFSQGYEQYF. The CDR3 region has the DNA TGCGCCAGCAGCTTTTCCCAAGGCTACGAGCAGTACTTC.

The rearrangement joins TRBV18 to TRBJ1-5; D is ambiguous. The germline gives CDR1 KGHSH, CDR2 LQKENI. V was clipped by 4 bases and J by 3 bases, with 7 bases between them. This CDR3 region has 13 residues. CDR3 region: CASSLDLNQPQHF. CDR3 nucleotide sequence: TGTGCCAGCTCACTCGACCTCAATCAGCCCCAGCATTTT.

V usage is TRBV20-1 and J usage is TRBJ2-7, with a weak D call TRBD2 (6 bases). This CDR3 region has 11 residues. Germline V lookup: CDR1 DFQATT, CDR2 SNEGSKA (reference sequence). The V end was cut by 5 bases, the J end by 4 bases, with 9 bases between. For the CDR3, the DNA is TGCAGTGCTGGGCGGGAATACGAGCAGTACTTC. The encoded protein is CSAGREYEQYF.

V usage is TRBV7-3 and J usage is TRBJ2-1, with 8 positions matching TRBD2. Germline V gene lookup returns CDR1 SGHTA and CDR2 FQGTGA. The CDR3 runs to 16 residues. Trimming cost V 5 bases and J 5 bases; bases outside gene matches: 11. CDR3 sequence: CASSPDGTRYNNEQFF. The CDR3, as DNA: TGTGCCAGCAGCCCAGACGGGACTAGATATAACAATGAGCAGTTCTTC. Combining the CDR3 with reference TRBV7-3 and TRBJ2-1 gives the whole variable domain GAGVSQTPSNKVTEKGKYVELRCDPISGHTALYWYRQSLGQGPEFLIYFQGTGAADDSGLPNDRFFAVRPEGSVSTLKIQRTERGDSAVYLCASSPDGTRYNNEQFFGPGTRLTVL.

V usage is TRBV2 and J usage is TRBJ2-5, with 12 bases lining up with TRBD2. This CDR3 spans 15 amino acids. Germline-derived CDR1 and CDR2 are SNHLY and FYNNEI. The trim removed 10 bases at V and 5 bases at J, leaving 11 bases unmatched. In DNA form, the CDR3 reads TGTGCCACCGTGAACCTAGCGGGAGGGGGGGAGACCCAGTACTTC. Encoded protein: CATVNLAGGGETQYF.

The chain is built from TRBV20-1 and TRBJ2-3; D is ambiguous. The CDR3 runs 10 residues. Germline CDR1 reads DFQATT; CDR2 reads SNEGSKA (reference sequence). Trimming stripped 8 bases from V and 3 bases from J, with 6 bases between. The CDR3 loop reads CSPATDTQYF. The CDR3 DNA reads TGCAGTCCGGCTACAGATACGCAGTATTTT.

This sequence joins TRBV28 and TRBJ1-4, with TRBD1 identical over 9 bases. Germline-derived CDR1 and CDR2 are MDHEN and SYDVKM. The V segment lost 5 bases and the J segment 9 bases; nucleotides outside the gene matches: 10. The CDR3 has 15 amino acids. The CDR3 reads CASSLGTGSGQKLFF. The DNA for the CDR3 is TGTGCCAGCAGTCTTGGGACAGGGAGCGGTCAAAAACTGTTTTTT.

The V gene is TRBV5-1, the J gene TRBJ2-3, with no clear D. The CDR3 runs 14 residues. The V end lost 1 base, the J end lost 1 base, and 7 bases lay between the germline ends. CDR1 is SGHRS, CDR2 YFSETQ, per germline. In DNA form, the CDR3 reads TGCGCCAGCAGCTTGTATAGGGGCACAGATACGCAGTATTTT. Protein sequence: CASSLYRGTDTQYF.